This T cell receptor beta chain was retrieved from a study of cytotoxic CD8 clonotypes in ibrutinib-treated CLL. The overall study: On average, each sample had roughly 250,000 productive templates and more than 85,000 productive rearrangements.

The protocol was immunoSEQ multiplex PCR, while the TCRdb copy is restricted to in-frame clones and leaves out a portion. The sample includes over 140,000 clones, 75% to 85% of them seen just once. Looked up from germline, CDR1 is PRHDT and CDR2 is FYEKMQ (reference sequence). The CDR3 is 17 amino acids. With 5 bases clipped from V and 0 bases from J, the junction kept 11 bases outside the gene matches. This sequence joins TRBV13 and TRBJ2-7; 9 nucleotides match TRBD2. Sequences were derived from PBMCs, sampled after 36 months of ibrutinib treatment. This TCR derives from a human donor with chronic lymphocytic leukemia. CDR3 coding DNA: TGTGCCAGCAGCCCAATCCCCAGCGGGGGGAACTCCTACGAGCAGTACTTC. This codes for CASSPIPSGGNSYEQYF.